The clone carrying this T cell receptor beta chain was observed many times. Its target is unknown. By way of CD45RO/CCR7/CD25/CD127/CD95/CD27, the CD4+ regulatory, stem cell-like memory, central memory and naive cells were sorted. The data were obtained in a study of beta chain features in type 1 diabetes. Broader study findings: TCRB CDR3s from Type 1 diabetes patients were moderately but significantly shorter in all four CD4+ subsets. Researchers cautioned that cDNA sequencing could over-represent cells with high TCR expression. Comparison showed that naive, central memory and Treg TCRB repertoires appeared more similar among patients than among healthy donors.

Germline-derived CDR1 and CDR2 are GTSNPN and SVGIG (reference sequence). The CDR3 is 13 residues long. V was pared by 4 bases and J by 2 bases, with 9 bases between. What was sequenced were expressed TCRB transcripts, since all of the isolated RNA had been reverse transcribed. Assay used: immunoSEQ multiplex PCR; TCRdb lists only in-frame clones, some missing. The sample includes some 150,000 clones, about 10% of them seen just once. The receptor comes from a man between 18 and 35 years old in good health. The rearrangement joins TRBV30 to TRBJ1-3; possibly TRBD1 for D (6 bases). Sequencing was performed on naive CD4+ T cells from blood. In DNA, the CDR3 is TGTGCCTGGACAGGGGATCCTGGAAACACCATATATTTT. Its protein product is CAWTGDPGNTIYF.